These 27 T cell receptor beta chains originate from one sample sequenced in a study of T-cell memory formation after mild COVID-19. TCRdb reanalysed the 5' RACE reads using MiXCR and keeps one entry per CDR3 protein. The sample comprises 470,000 or so distinct CDR3 sequences, around 25% of which are singletons, and 9.5% to 15% rests with the top ten. Material: PBMCs or a T cell subset sorted from them (not recorded which). These receptors were collected from an adult woman who had mild COVID-19 (a few samples of this study predate the infection). Cell type and time point are not known.

This sequence joins TRBV7-9 and TRBJ2-3; TRBD2 aligns across 7 bases. From germline, CDR1 is SEHNR and CDR2 FQNEAQ (reference sequence). Trimming removed 3 bases from V and 11 bases from J; junction bases left unmatched: 14. The CDR3 is made up of 15 amino acids. CDR3 loop: CASSFGLADGPKQYF. The CDR3 DNA follows: TGTGCCAGCAGCTTTGGCCTAGCGGACGGCCCCAAGCAGTATTTT.

The V call is TRBV10-3, the J call TRBJ2-5, with no clear D. Trimming pared 2 bases from V and 5 bases from J, leaving 12 bases between. The CDR3 has 14 amino acids. Germline CDR1 is ENHRY and CDR2 is SYGVKD. The CDR3, as DNA: TGTGCCATCAGTGAGGGTGCTGGTGGGGAGACCCAGTACTTC. Its protein product is CAISEGAGGETQYF.

V gene TRBV2 combines with J gene TRBJ1-1; 7 bases align to TRBD1. The CDR3 is 14 residues long. V trimming: 6 bases; J trimming: 0 bases; junction bases outside the gene matches: 4. CDR1 is SNHLY, CDR2 FYNNEI, per germline. For the CDR3, the DNA is TGTGCCAGCAGAGGGGACAGTATGAACACTGAAGCTTTCTTT. Translation: CASRGDSMNTEAFF.

This clonotype was seen a few times. V is TRBV6-2 or TRBV6-3 and J is TRBJ2-2; TRBD1 aligns across 9 bases. Trimming took 4 bases from V and 2 from J; bases not matched to a gene: 5. This CDR3 spans 16 amino acids. The germline CDR1 and CDR2 sequences are MNHEY and SVGEGT. As DNA, the CDR3 is TGTGCCAGCAGTTCCCCGACAGGGGGAAACACCGGGGAGCTGTTTTTT. It translates to CASSSPTGGNTGELFF.

This clonotype has just a few counts. The genes are TRBV20-1 and TRBJ2-5; no clear D gene. Germline assignment: CDR1 DFQATT and CDR2 SNEGSKA (reference sequence). V dropped 2 bases and J dropped 1 base, with 11 bases sitting between them. The CDR3 loop spans 14 amino acids. The CDR3 nucleotides are TGCAGTGCTAGATCGTCCCGGAGCCAAGAGACCCAGTACTTC. Translating it yields CSARSSRSQETQYF.

This clonotype was picked up many times. The junction does not match germline at one end; this may be a read error. The CDR3: CSVKEDRDSPLHF. CDR3 nucleotides: TGCAGCGTTAAAGAGGACAGGGATTCACCCCTCCACTTT. This chain uses TRBV29-1 with TRBJ1-6; 8 positions match TRBD1. The CDR3 has 13 amino acids. CDR1 and CDR2 from the germline V gene are SQVTM and ANQGSEA.

The sample holds a few counts of this clonotype. J is TRBJ1-2 and V is TRBV12-3 or TRBV12-4; 9 bases align to TRBD1. Trimming cost V 4 bases and J 6 bases; bases outside gene matches: 9. This CDR3 comprises 15 residues. The CDR3 here is CASSSIRTGEDGYTF. The CDR3 bases are TGTGCCAGCAGTTCAATCAGGACAGGGGAAGATGGCTACACCTTC.

The sample holds a few counts of this clonotype. CDR3 nucleotide sequence: TGTGCCAGCTCACCGACAGGGAGGGAGGAGACCCAGTACTTC. This sequence encodes CASSPTGREETQYF. This chain links TRBV18 with TRBJ2-5; the D gene could be TRBD1 or TRBD2 (7 bases each). The germline V gene has CDR1 KGHSH and CDR2 LQKENI. Between the trimmed V and J ends, which lost 3 bases and 5 bases, there was a span of 13 bases. This CDR3 has 14 amino acids.

This chain links TRBV3-1 with TRBJ2-7; D is unclear. The CDR3 loop spans 13 amino acids. Germline CDR1 is LGHDT and CDR2 is YNNKEL (reference sequence). Trimming stripped 0 bases from V and 3 bases from J, with 6 bases between. As DNA, the CDR3 is TGTGCCAGCAGCCAAGACTGGGACTACGAGCAGTACTTC. It specifies CASSQDWDYEQYF.

The CDR3 protein is CASSDSQRETQYF. The CDR3, as DNA: TGTGCCAGCAGTGACTCTCAAAGGGAGACCCAGTACTTC. This chain links TRBV25-1 with TRBJ2-5; D ambiguous. CDR3 length: 13 amino acids. V was pared by 3 bases and J by 5 bases, with 10 bases between. Germline V gives CDR1 MGHDK, CDR2 SYGVNS.

The V gene is TRBV20-1, the J gene TRBJ2-3; 11 bases map to TRBD2. From germline, CDR1 is DFQATT and CDR2 SNEGSKA (reference sequence). The CDR3 contains 15 residues. Germline trimming cut 0 bases from V and 7 bases from J; bases unmatched to any gene: 6. CDR3 nucleotides: TGCAGTGCTAGAGATCGACTAGCGGGGACTCATACGCAGTATTTT. This sequence encodes CSARDRLAGTHTQYF.

The chain couples TRBV5-1 to TRBJ2-2; 9 nucleotides match TRBD1. In germline, CDR1 is SGHRS, CDR2 YFSETQ. Trimming took 3 bases from V and 10 from J; bases not matched to a gene: 4. The CDR3 runs to 13 residues. CDR3 sequence reads: CASSSQGAEELFF. In DNA form, the CDR3 reads TGCGCCAGCAGCTCACAGGGGGCGGAGGAGCTGTTTTTT.

The chain links TRBV23-1 to TRBJ1-2, with D uncertain. TRBV23-1 is classed as an ORF, of uncertain function. This CDR3 comprises 15 residues. V lost 4 bases to trimming and J lost 2 bases, with 14 bases between them. The DNA of the CDR3 is TGCGCCAGCAGTCGCCAATGCGAGGAAAACTATGGCTACACCTTC. This encodes CASSRQCEENYGYTF.

Only a few counts were recorded for this clonotype. The chain employs TRBV14 and TRBJ2-1; D assignment may be TRBD1 or TRBD2 (5 bases each). The CDR3 runs 16 residues. Trimming took 3 bases from V and 8 from J, leaving 20 bases between them. Germline lookup yields CDR1 SGHDN and CDR2 FVKESK. In DNA form, the CDR3 reads TGTGCCAGCAGCCACTACCCCGGGGCCCCCGGGGATGAGCAGTTCTTC. Amino acids: CASSHYPGAPGDEQFF. The full variable domain, its missing parts supplied by reference TRBV14 and TRBJ2-1, is EAGVTQFPSHSVIEKGQTVTLRCDPISGHDNLYWYRRVMGKEIKFLLHFVKESKQDESGMPNNRFLAERTGGTYSTLKVQPAELEDSGVYFCASSHYPGAPGDEQFFGPGTRLTVL.

The V gene is TRBV12-3 or TRBV12-4, the J gene TRBJ1-2; D is undetermined. V lost 6 bases, J lost 0 bases, and 17 bases lay in between. This CDR3 is 16 amino acids long. The CDR3 here is CASSHNSGMANYGYTF. DNA of the CDR3: TGTGCCAGCAGCCATAATTCGGGGATGGCTAACTATGGCTACACCTTC.

The chain couples TRBV7-9 to TRBJ2-3; D possibly matches TRBD1 or TRBD2 (5 bases each). This CDR3 contains 17 residues. V lost 0 bases and J lost 2, with 15 bases in between. In germline, CDR1 is SEHNR, CDR2 FQNEAQ (reference sequence). CDR3: CASSLAIGAGSTDTQYF. The CDR3 region has the DNA TGTGCCAGCAGCTTAGCGATCGGGGCCGGCTCCACAGATACGCAGTATTTT.

The gene calls are TRBV7-9 and TRBJ2-7; D uncertain. The CDR3 runs 12 residues. Germline lookup yields CDR1 SEHNR and CDR2 FQNEAQ (reference sequence). V was trimmed by 4 bases and J by 2 bases, leaving 6 bases between them. CDR3 sequence: CASSSETYEQYF. The CDR3 bases are TGTGCCAGCAGCTCAGAAACCTACGAGCAGTACTTC.

This clonotype showed up many times. The chain is built from TRBV10-3 and TRBJ2-1; D is uncertain. CDR3 length: 13 residues. V shed 4 bases and J shed 10 bases, with 14 bases lying between them. The germline CDR1 and CDR2 sequences are ENHRY and SYGVKD. The CDR3 loop is CAISGGTLPEQFF. CDR3 DNA sequence: TGTGCCATCAGTGGAGGAACTCTTCCCGAGCAGTTCTTC.

This clonotype was detected a few times. V usage is TRBV12-3 or TRBV12-4 and J usage is TRBJ2-2; D unresolved. The V gene lost 1 base and the J gene lost 3 bases, with 3 bases spanning the gap. There are 13 residues in the CDR3. The CDR3 protein is CASSLVYTGELFF. The CDR3 nucleotides are TGTGCCAGCAGTTTAGTCTACACCGGGGAGCTGTTTTTT.

The chain links TRBV5-6 to TRBJ2-7; maybe TRBD2 (6 bases). The CDR3 is made up of 17 amino acids. Per germline, CDR1 SGHDT and CDR2 YYEEEE. V was shortened by 1 base and J by 0 bases, with 17 bases between the two germline ends. The CDR3 nucleotides are TGTGCCAGCAGCTTGCTCGGGGCCGCGGGGTTCTCCTACGAGCAGTACTTC. The encoded protein is CASSLLGAAGFSYEQYF.

The chain combines TRBV9 with TRBJ2-6; D remains unclear. The V end lost 1 base, the J end lost 0 bases, and 11 bases lay between the germline ends. The germline V gene has CDR1 SGDLS and CDR2 YYNGEE. The CDR3 length is 17 residues. The CDR3 nucleotides are TGTGCCAGCAGCGTACCCAGAACTGACTCTGGGGCCAACGTCCTGACTTTC. Translating gives CASSVPRTDSGANVLTF.

V gene TRBV9 combines with J gene TRBJ1-2; maybe TRBD1 (6 bases). The CDR3 is 14 residues long. The V end lost 6 bases, the J end lost 6 bases, and 18 bases lay between the germline ends. CDR1 is SGDLS, CDR2 YYNGEE, per germline. As DNA, the CDR3 is TGTGCCAGCACCGAGGTCAGGGGTTTAGATGGCTACACCTTC. This gives the protein CASTEVRGLDGYTF.

This clonotype turned up a few times. The chain links TRBV19 to TRBJ1-5; TRBD1 aligns across 10 bases. The CDR3 totals 15 residues. J was trimmed by 6 bases and V by 5 bases; bases with no gene match: 7. Looked up from germline, CDR1 is LNHDA and CDR2 is SQIVND (reference sequence). The CDR3 DNA is TGTGCCAGTAGTTATCGGGACAGGGGTCCTCAGCCCCAGCATTTT. As protein: CASSYRDRGPQPQHF.

The rearrangement uses TRBV7-6 and TRBJ2-7; 9 nucleotides match TRBD1. CDR1 is SGHVS and CDR2 is FNYEAQ in the germline V gene. After removal of 2 bases from V and 3 bases from J, the junction contained 11 bases not matched to a gene. This CDR3 has 17 residues. This CDR3 is CASSLKSMGQGGYEQYF. In nucleotides, the CDR3 is TGTGCCAGCAGCTTAAAATCCATGGGACAGGGAGGCTACGAGCAGTACTTC.

The rearrangement joins TRBV7-9 to TRBJ1-1; tentative D call: TRBD1 (5 bases). V dropped 5 bases and J dropped 5 bases, with 15 bases sitting between them. CDR3 length: 14 residues. CDR1 and CDR2 from the germline V gene are SEHNR and FQNEAQ (reference sequence). CDR3 residues: CASSGRGIRTEAFF. CDR3 nucleotides: TGTGCCAGCAGCGGGAGGGGAATACGGACTGAAGCTTTCTTT.

The chain is built from TRBV7-2 and TRBJ2-2; D is possibly TRBD2 (6 bases). The CDR3 has 14 amino acids. V dropped 6 bases and J dropped 6 bases, with 14 bases sitting between them. The V gene's germline CDR1 is SGHTA and CDR2 FQGNSA. The CDR3 spells CASRLGGQAGELFF. The CDR3 DNA follows: TGTGCCAGCAGGCTCGGAGGGCAGGCCGGGGAGCTGTTTTTT.

A few counts support this clonotype. The genes are TRBV6-1 and TRBJ2-7, with TRBD1 matching over 9 bases. The CDR3 loop spans 15 amino acids. CDR1 is MNHNS, CDR2 SASEGT, per germline. V gave up 4 bases and J gave up 3 bases; unmatched junction bases: 7. DNA for the CDR3: TGTGCCAGCAGTGCCTGGGGACAGGGCCTCTACGAGCAGTACTTC. As protein: CASSAWGQGLYEQYF.